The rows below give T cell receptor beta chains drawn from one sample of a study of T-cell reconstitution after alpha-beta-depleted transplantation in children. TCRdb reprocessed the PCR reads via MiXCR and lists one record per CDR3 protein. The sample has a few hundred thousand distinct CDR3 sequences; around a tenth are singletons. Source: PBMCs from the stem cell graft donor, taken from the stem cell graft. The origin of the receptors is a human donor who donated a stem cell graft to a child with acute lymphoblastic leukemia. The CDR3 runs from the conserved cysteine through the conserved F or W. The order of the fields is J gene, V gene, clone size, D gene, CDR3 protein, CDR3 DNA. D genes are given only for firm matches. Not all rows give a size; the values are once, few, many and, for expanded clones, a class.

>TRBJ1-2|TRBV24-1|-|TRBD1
CATSDLDRGGYTF
TGTGCCACCAGTGATTTGGACAGGGGTGGCTACACCTTC
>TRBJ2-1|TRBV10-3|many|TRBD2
CAISPSGTVSYNEQFF
TGTGCCATCAGCCCGAGCGGGACTGTCTCCTACAATGAGCAGTTCTTC
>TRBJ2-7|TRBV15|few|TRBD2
CATSRDRSSGRMEQYF
TGTGCCACCAGCAGAGATAGGTCTAGCGGGAGAATGGAGCAGTACTTC
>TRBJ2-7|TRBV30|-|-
CAWKVSYEQYF
TGTGCCTGGAAGGTGAGCTACGAGCAGTACTTC
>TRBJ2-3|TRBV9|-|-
CASSVADPMDTQYF
TGTGCCAGCAGCGTGGCGGACCCCATGGATACGCAGTATTTT
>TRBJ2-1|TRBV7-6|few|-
CASSLIEGGGEQFF
TGTGCCAGCAGCTTAATCGAGGGAGGGGGTGAGCAGTTCTTC
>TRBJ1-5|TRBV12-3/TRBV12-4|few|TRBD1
CASSSGGVNQPQHF
TGTGCCAGCAGTTCAGGGGGGGTAAATCAGCCCCAGCATTTT
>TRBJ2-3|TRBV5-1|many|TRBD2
CASSSQLAGGTDTQYF
TGCGCCAGCAGCTCCCAACTAGCGGGAGGCACAGATACGCAGTATTTT
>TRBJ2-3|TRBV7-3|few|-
CASSLIRGRRGTDTQYF
TGTGCCAGCAGCTTAATCAGGGGTCGCAGGGGCACAGATACGCAGTATTTT
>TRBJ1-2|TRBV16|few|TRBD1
CASSQSLQGALGYGYTF
TGTGCCAGCAGCCAATCGCTACAGGGGGCCCTAGGCTATGGCTACACCTTC
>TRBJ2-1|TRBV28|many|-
CASSPSGPNEQFF
TGTGCCAGCAGTCCCTCAGGGCCCAATGAGCAGTTCTTC
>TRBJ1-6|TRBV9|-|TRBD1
CASSDTGVHSPLHF
TGTGCCAGCAGCGATACAGGGGTACATTCACCCCTCCACTTT
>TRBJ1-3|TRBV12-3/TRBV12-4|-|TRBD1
CASSKPGTGFPGNTIYF
TGTGCCAGCAGCAAACCCGGGACAGGCTTTCCTGGAAACACCATATATTTT
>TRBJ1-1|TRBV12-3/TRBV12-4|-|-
CASNRDSNTEAFF
TGTGCCAGCAACAGGGATTCGAACACTGAAGCTTTCTTT
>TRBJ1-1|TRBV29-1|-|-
CSGSKSTEAFF
TGCAGCGGAAGTAAGAGCACTGAAGCTTTCTTT
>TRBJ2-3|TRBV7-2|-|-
CASSPALGLTDTQYF
TGTGCCAGCAGCCCGGCACTAGGGCTGACAGATACGCAGTATTTT
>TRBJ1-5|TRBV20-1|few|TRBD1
CSAPTGPSNQPQHF
TGCAGTGCCCCGACAGGGCCTAGCAATCAGCCCCAGCATTTT
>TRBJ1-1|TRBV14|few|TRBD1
CASGPTGGTEAFF
TGTGCCAGCGGCCCGACAGGGGGTACTGAAGCTTTCTTT
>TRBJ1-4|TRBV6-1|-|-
CASNWGVSTNEKLFF
TGTGCCAGCAACTGGGGAGTATCAACTAATGAAAAACTGTTTTTT
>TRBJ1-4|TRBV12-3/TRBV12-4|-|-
CASSPTRLTAGEKLFF
TGTGCCAGCAGTCCGACCCGTCTTACCGCGGGGGAAAAACTGTTTTTT
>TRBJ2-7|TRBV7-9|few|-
CASSFAGQGEVEQYF
TGTGCCAGCAGCTTTGCTGGCCAGGGAGAAGTCGAGCAGTACTTC
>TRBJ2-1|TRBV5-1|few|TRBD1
CASSLVGQGAYNEQFF
TGCGCCAGCAGCTTGGTGGGGCAGGGGGCGTACAATGAGCAGTTCTTC
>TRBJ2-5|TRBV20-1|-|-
CSASRGVYGKTQYF
TGCAGTGCTTCAAGGGGGGTTTATGGAAAGACCCAGTACTTC
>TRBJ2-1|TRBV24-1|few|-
CATSNTGGSGQFF
TGTGCCACCTCGAATACCGGTGGATCCGGGCAGTTCTTC
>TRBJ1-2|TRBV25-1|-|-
CASSAYPGPKYTF
TGTGCCAGCAGTGCCTACCCGGGGCCCAAATACACCTTC
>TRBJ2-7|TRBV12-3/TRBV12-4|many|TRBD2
CASSLWGRGSFSYEQYF
TGTGCCAGCAGTTTATGGGGTCGCGGGAGTTTCTCCTACGAGCAGTACTTC
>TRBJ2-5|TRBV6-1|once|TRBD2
CASSPERGETQYF
TGTGCCAGCAGCCCCGAGCGGGGTGAGACCCAGTACTTC
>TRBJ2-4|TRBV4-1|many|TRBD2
CASSHLGLADAKNIQYF
TGCGCCAGCAGCCATTTAGGACTAGCCGACGCCAAAAACATTCAGTACTTC
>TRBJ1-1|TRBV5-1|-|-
CASSLYDGNTEAFF
TGCGCCAGCAGCCTGTACGACGGGAACACTGAAGCTTTCTTT
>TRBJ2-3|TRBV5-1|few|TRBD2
CASSLMSGISADTQYF
TGCGCCAGCAGCTTGATGAGCGGGATCAGCGCAGATACGCAGTATTTT
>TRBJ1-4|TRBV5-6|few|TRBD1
CASSYDRGQWEKLFF
TGTGCCAGCAGCTACGACAGGGGGCAGTGGGAAAAACTGTTTTTT
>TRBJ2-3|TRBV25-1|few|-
CASSEYGRLYF
TGTGCCAGCAGTGAATATGGAAGGCTGTATTTT
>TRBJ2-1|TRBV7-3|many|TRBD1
CASSRDRGNEQFF
TGTGCCAGCAGCCGGGACAGGGGGAATGAGCAGTTCTTC
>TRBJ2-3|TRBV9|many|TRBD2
CASNPSGLAGVDTQYF
TGTGCCAGCAACCCCTCGGGACTAGCGGGAGTAGATACGCAGTATTTT
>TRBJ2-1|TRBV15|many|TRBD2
CATSRAGLALNEQFF
TGTGCCACCAGCAGAGCGGGACTAGCCCTCAATGAGCAGTTCTTC
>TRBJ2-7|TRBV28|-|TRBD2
CASSSRTSGRSYEQYF
TGTGCCAGCAGTTCCCGGACTAGCGGGAGGTCCTACGAGCAGTACTTC
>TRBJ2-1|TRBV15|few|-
CATSRGAGINYNEQFF
TGTGCCACCAGCAGAGGTGCGGGAATAAACTACAATGAGCAGTTCTTC
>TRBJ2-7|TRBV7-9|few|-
CASSRGQTPGEQYF
TGTGCCAGCAGCAGAGGACAGACCCCGGGAGAGCAGTACTTC
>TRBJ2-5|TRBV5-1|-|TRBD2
CASSLAWEGSGETQYF
TGCGCCAGCAGCTTGGCATGGGAGGGGTCTGGAGAGACCCAGTACTTC